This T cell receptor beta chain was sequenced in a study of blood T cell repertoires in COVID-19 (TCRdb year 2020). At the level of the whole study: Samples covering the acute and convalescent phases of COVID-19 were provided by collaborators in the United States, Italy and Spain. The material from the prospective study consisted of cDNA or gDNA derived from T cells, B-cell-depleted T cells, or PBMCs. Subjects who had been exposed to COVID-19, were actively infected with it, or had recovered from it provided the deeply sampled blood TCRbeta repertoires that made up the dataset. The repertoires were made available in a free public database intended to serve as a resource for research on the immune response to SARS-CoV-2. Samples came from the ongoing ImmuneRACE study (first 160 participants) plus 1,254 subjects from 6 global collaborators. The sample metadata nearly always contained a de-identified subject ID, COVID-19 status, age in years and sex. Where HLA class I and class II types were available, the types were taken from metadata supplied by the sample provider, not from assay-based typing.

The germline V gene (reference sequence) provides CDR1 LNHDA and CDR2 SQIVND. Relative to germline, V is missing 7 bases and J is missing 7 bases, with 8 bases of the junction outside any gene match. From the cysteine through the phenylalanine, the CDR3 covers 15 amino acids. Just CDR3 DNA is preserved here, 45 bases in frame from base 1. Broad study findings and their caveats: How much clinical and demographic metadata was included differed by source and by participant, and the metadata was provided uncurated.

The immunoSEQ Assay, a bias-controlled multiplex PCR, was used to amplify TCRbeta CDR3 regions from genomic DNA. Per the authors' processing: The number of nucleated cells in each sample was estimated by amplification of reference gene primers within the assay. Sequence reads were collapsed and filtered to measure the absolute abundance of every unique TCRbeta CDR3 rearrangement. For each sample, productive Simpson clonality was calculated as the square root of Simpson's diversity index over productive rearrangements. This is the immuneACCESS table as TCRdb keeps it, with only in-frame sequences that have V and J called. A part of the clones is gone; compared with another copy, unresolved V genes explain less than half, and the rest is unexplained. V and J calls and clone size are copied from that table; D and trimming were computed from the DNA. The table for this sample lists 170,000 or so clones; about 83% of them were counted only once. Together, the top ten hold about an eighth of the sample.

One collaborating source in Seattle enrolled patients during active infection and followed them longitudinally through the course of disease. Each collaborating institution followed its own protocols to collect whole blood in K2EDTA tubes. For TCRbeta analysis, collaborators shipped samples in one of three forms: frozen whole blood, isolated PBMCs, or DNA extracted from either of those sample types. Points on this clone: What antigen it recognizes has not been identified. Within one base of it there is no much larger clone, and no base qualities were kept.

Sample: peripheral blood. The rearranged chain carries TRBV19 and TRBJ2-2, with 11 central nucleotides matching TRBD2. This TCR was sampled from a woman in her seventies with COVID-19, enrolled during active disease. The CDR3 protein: CASTATSGTVGELFF. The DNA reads TGTGCCAGTACCGCGACTAGCGGGACCGTCGGGGAGCTGTTTTTT. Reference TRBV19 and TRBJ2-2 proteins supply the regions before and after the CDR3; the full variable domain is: DGGITQSPKYLFRKEGQNVTLSCEQNLNHDAMYWYRQDPGQGLRLIYYSQIVNDFQKGDIAEGYSVSREKKESFPLTVTSAQKNPTAFYLCASTATSGTVGELFFGEGSRLTVL.